This TCR beta chain was identified in a study of CD8 T cells in ankylosing spondylitis. Study-wide points: One TCR beta motif, made up of roughly 8 highly homologous variants, appeared characteristic of ankylosing spondylitis blood.

Trimming took off 4 bases at V and 0 bases at J, with 10 bases between the two ends. The CDR3 is 15 residues long. In germline, CDR1 is MNHEY, CDR2 SVGEGT. This clonotype was detected a few times. The antigen remains undetermined. TCRdb reprocessed the 5' RACE reads with MiXCR, giving one entry per CDR3 protein. The table includes approximately 400,000 distinct CDR3 sequences, 15% to 20% detected once. Sequenced: blood, either unsorted or a sorted T cell fraction (not recorded which). V is TRBV6-2 or TRBV6-3 and J is TRBJ2-1; D not certain. This clonotype originated in a male donor with ankylosing spondylitis. The CDR3 DNA follows: TGTGCCAGCAGTTCCGACCATGGCTCCTACAATGAGCAGTTCTTC. This encodes CASSSDHGSYNEQFF.